The next 25 T cell receptor beta chains were all read from a single sample in a study of neurological immune-mediated disorders. TCRdb re-called the 5' RACE reads through MiXCR, storing one row per CDR3 protein. In the table there are tens of thousands of distinct CDR3 sequences, roughly 6.2% of which are singletons. The sequencing sample was made of CD8+ T cells from blood. These receptor sequences come from a man younger than 30 in good health.

This clonotype was found many times. The rearrangement uses TRBV7-2 and TRBJ1-1; no definite D call. This CDR3 is built from 14 residues. The V end lost 1 base, the J end lost 1 base, and 7 bases lay between the germline ends. Germline V gene data show CDR1 as SGHTA and CDR2 as FQGNSA. Here the CDR3 reads CASSLVSQNTEAFF. The CDR3 DNA is TGTGCCAGCAGCTTAGTATCCCAGAACACTGAAGCTTTCTTT.

This clonotype was counted ten times or more. The CDR3 sequence is CASSQSGTAPDTQYF. The CDR3 region has the DNA TGCGCCAGCAGCCAATCCGGGACAGCCCCAGATACGCAGTATTTT. The chain links TRBV4-1 to TRBJ2-3; TRBD1 agrees at 7 bases. With 2 bases clipped from V and 4 bases from J, the junction kept 6 bases outside the gene matches. The CDR3 runs 15 residues. CDR1 is MGHRA, CDR2 YSYEKL, per germline.

This clonotype has a count of ten or more. The CDR3 reads CAKVTRKGGVRDNEQFF. The CDR3, as DNA: TGTGCCAAAGTTACCCGAAAAGGGGGGGTGAGGGACAATGAGCAGTTCTTC. The chain recombines TRBV6-5 with TRBJ2-1, with a possible D match to TRBD2 (7 bases). CDR1 is MNHEY, CDR2 SVGAGI, per germline. V was shortened by 10 bases and J by 5 bases, with 27 bases between the two germline ends. The CDR3 is made up of 17 amino acids.

This clonotype was seen repeatedly, ten times or more. This chain links TRBV12-3 or TRBV12-4 with TRBJ2-7; D ambiguous. The V and J ends lost 7 bases and 6 bases respectively, with 25 bases between them. The CDR3 totals 16 residues. CDR3 bases: TGTGCCAGCACCCGAACCCTACACCCCCTGACGGGCGAGCAGTACTTC. As protein: CASTRTLHPLTGEQYF.

This clonotype was found many times. The chain recombines TRBV20-1 with TRBJ2-1; D not resolved. V was trimmed by 0 bases and J by 5 bases, leaving 11 bases between them. The CDR3 runs 14 residues. CDR1 is DFQATT and CDR2 is SNEGSKA in the germline V gene (reference sequence). The CDR3 region has the DNA TGCAGTGCTAGAGATCTCCAGGCCCACAATGAGCAGTTCTTC. Its translation is CSARDLQAHNEQFF.

This clonotype has ten or more counts. The CDR3 sequence: CASKGPGQPYGYTF. In nucleotides, the CDR3 is TGTGCCAGCAAGGGACCAGGTCAGCCATATGGCTACACCTTC. The chain recombines TRBV5-8 with TRBJ1-2; a possible D gene is TRBD1 (5 bases). This CDR3 spans 14 amino acids. Germline V gene data show CDR1 as SGHTS and CDR2 as YDEGEE. Trimming removed 6 bases at V and 5 bases at J, with 17 bases between.

This clonotype was picked up many times. The rearrangement joins TRBV29-1 to TRBJ2-2; D gene unclear. CDR1 is SQVTM and CDR2 is ANQGSEA in the germline V gene. Trimming pared 4 bases from V and 0 bases from J, leaving 9 bases between. The CDR3 is 14 amino acids. This CDR3 is CSVASPTNTGELFF. For the CDR3, the DNA is TGCAGCGTTGCCAGTCCCACGAACACCGGGGAGCTGTTTTTT.

The sample holds a few counts of this clonotype. The J gene is TRBJ1-5, the V gene TRBV5-5; possible D gene TRBD1, 5 bases. Germline CDR1 reads SGHKS; CDR2 reads YYEKEE (reference sequence). Trimming removed 3 bases at V and 8 bases at J, with 12 bases between. There are 13 residues in the CDR3. CDR3 DNA sequence: TGTGCCAGCAGCTGGGGACGTGATAAGCCCCAGCATTTT. Its protein is CASSWGRDKPQHF.

There are many counts of this clonotype. V usage is TRBV15 and J usage is TRBJ1-1, with D possibly being TRBD1 (5 bases). The CDR3 extends over 16 amino acids. Germline V CDR1 and CDR2: LNHNV, YYDKDF (reference sequence). V lost 0 bases to trimming and J lost 6 bases, with 17 bases between them. As DNA, the CDR3 is TGTGCCACCAGCAGAGATTGGGGGGACTCGGGGGCTGAAGCTTTCTTT. It specifies CATSRDWGDSGAEAFF.

This clonotype appeared many times. The V and J genes are TRBV27 and TRBJ2-7, with 7 bases lining up with TRBD2. The CDR3 totals 18 residues. Per germline, CDR1 MNHEY and CDR2 SMNVEV (reference sequence). The junction had 20 bases not matched to a gene; V was cut back by 6 bases and J by 3 bases. Written as DNA, the CDR3 is TGTGCCAGCAGGGGGGGGAAGGGCGACGGGCACAAGCTCTACGAGCAGTACTTC. Amino acid sequence: CASRGGKGDGHKLYEQYF.

The table lists this clonotype with many counts. This chain connects TRBV4-3 to TRBJ2-7; possibly TRBD1 or TRBD2 for D (6 bases each). Trimming shortened V by 0 bases and J by 3 bases, and 9 bases separated the two germline ends. The CDR3 sequence is 14 residues long. Germline V CDR1 and CDR2: LGHNA, YSLEER. The CDR3 is CASSQDRGDYEQYF. The DNA of the CDR3 is TGCGCCAGCAGCCAAGATAGGGGGGACTACGAGCAGTACTTC.

This clonotype was seen many times. The rearrangement links TRBV13 to TRBJ2-7; a possible D gene is TRBD1 (5 bases). The V end was cut by 5 bases, the J end by 3 bases, with 20 bases between. The CDR3 is 16 amino acids. Germline V CDR1 and CDR2: PRHDT, FYEKMQ (reference sequence). Here the CDR3 DNA reads TGTGCCAGCAGCCTGAAGGCAGGGCAGAGGTTCTACGAGCAGTACTTC. This encodes CASSLKAGQRFYEQYF.

In this sample, this clonotype turned up many times. The CDR3 DNA sequence: TGTGCCAGCAGTCCGGGACAGGCGAACACTGAAGCTTTCTTT. This encodes CASSPGQANTEAFF. The rearrangement links TRBV12-3 or TRBV12-4 to TRBJ1-1, with TRBD1 matching 8 bases. There are 14 residues in the CDR3. The trim removed 5 bases at V and 1 base at J, leaving 3 bases unmatched.

This clonotype came up many times. The V and J genes are TRBV14 and TRBJ2-1, with TRBD1 matching 10 bases. Germline CDR1 SGHDN, CDR2 FVKESK. The CDR3 sequence is 18 residues long. After removal of 0 bases from V and 6 bases from J, the junction contained 11 bases not matched to a gene. In DNA, the CDR3 is TGTGCCAGCAGCCAAGATTGGAGCGGGACAGGGGTCGGCAATGAGCAGTTCTTC. Residues: CASSQDWSGTGVGNEQFF.

This clonotype has ten or more counts. The rearrangement links TRBV27 to TRBJ1-2; no reliable D call. This CDR3 has 13 residues. Germline V gene sequence: CDR1 MNHEY, CDR2 SMNVEV (reference sequence). V was trimmed by 3 bases and J by 8 bases, leaving 13 bases between them. As DNA, the CDR3 is TGTGCCAGCAGTTTCCGGGCCTCGGAAGGCTACACCTTC. It codes for CASSFRASEGYTF.

This clonotype was seen ten or more times. The rearrangement links TRBV7-6 to TRBJ1-1; D gene unclear. This CDR3 spans 13 amino acids. Trimming removed 3 bases from V and 0 bases from J, with 5 bases in between. Germline loops: CDR1 SGHVS, CDR2 FNYEAQ. The CDR3 here is CASSLDLNTEAFF. The DNA for the CDR3 is TGTGCCAGCAGCTTGGATCTGAACACTGAAGCTTTCTTT.

A remark on this clonotype: An end of the junction does not agree with germline; a read error may underlie this. The chain uses TRBV7-8 and TRBJ1-6; TRBD1 is a possible D gene (5 bases). This CDR3 comprises 16 residues. CDR1 and CDR2 (germline): SGHVS, FQNEAQ. CDR3 sequence: CASSLTGGDYNSPLHF. The CDR3 region has the DNA TGTGCCAGTAGCTTAACTGGAGGGGACTATAATTCACCCCTCCACTTT.

There are many counts of this clonotype. The chain is built from TRBV5-1 and TRBJ2-1; D unresolved. The germline V gene has CDR1 SGHRS and CDR2 YFSETQ. This CDR3 is 13 amino acids long. V was cut by 3 bases and J by 6 bases, with 10 bases left in between. The CDR3 reads CASSSGPANEQFF. The CDR3 DNA reads as TGCGCCAGCAGCTCAGGACCGGCCAATGAGCAGTTCTTC.

This clonotype was counted ten times or more. CDR3 DNA: TGTGCCATCAGTCCCGGAAGCGCGCTACTCGGCGCAGATACGCAGTATTTT. It translates to CAISPGSALLGADTQYF. The chain joins TRBV10-3 to TRBJ2-3, with no clear D. Trimming removed 5 bases at V and 4 bases at J, with 22 bases between. This CDR3 is built from 17 residues. Germline-derived CDR1 and CDR2 are ENHRY and SYGVKD.

This clonotype was found many times. The genes are TRBV20-1 and TRBJ2-3, with no clear D. The ends were cut back, 2 bases at V and 3 bases at J, with 9 bases in the middle. CDR1 is DFQATT and CDR2 is SNEGSKA in the germline V gene (reference sequence). There are 13 residues in the CDR3. The CDR3 bases are TGCAGTGCTAGACAGATAAATACAGATACGCAGTATTTT. It encodes CSARQINTDTQYF.

This clonotype was recorded at least ten times. The CDR3, as DNA: TGTGCCAGCAGTTACTCCACAACTAGCAATCAGCCCCAGCATTTT. It translates to CASSYSTTSNQPQHF. V is TRBV6-5 and J is TRBJ1-5, with no clear D. CDR1 is MNHEY and CDR2 is SVGAGI in the germline V gene. Deletions cut 0 bases from V and 0 bases from J, with 6 bases between. The CDR3 is 15 amino acids.

This clonotype was picked up many times. V is TRBV9 and J is TRBJ2-3; D possibly matches TRBD1 or TRBD2 (5 bases each). Trimming removed 3 bases at V and 9 bases at J, with 17 bases between. The CDR3 contains 14 residues. The germline V gene encodes CDR1 SGDLS and CDR2 YYNGEE. The CDR3 DNA reads TGTGCCAGCAGCGCCTTCCGGGACCGAGAAACGCAGTATTTT. Its protein is CASSAFRDRETQYF. The whole variable domain, filled in from reference TRBV9 and TRBJ2-3, reads DSGVTQTPKHLITATGQRVTLRCSPRSGDLSVYWYQQSLDQGLQFLIQYYNGEERAKGNILERFSAQQFPDLHSELNLSSLELGDSALYFCASSAFRDRETQYFGPGTRLTVL.

Many counts were recorded for this clonotype. The chain carries TRBV7-9 and TRBJ2-7; TRBD1 agrees at 8 bases. Losses at the gene ends were 5 bases for V and 5 bases for J; bases not matched to a gene: 8. There are 14 residues in the CDR3. The germline V gene has CDR1 SEHNR and CDR2 FQNEAQ (reference sequence). The CDR3 sequence: CASSPPRTGNEQYF. In nucleotides, the CDR3 is TGTGCCAGCAGCCCACCCAGGACAGGGAACGAGCAGTACTTC.

This clonotype was found many times. This chain uses TRBV12-5 with TRBJ2-5, with unresolved D. CDR3 length: 13 residues. V was cut by 9 bases and J by 0 bases, with 11 bases left in between. Germline lookup yields CDR1 LGHNT and CDR2 FRNRAP. CDR3 sequence reads: CASTSSYQETQYF. The CDR3 DNA is TGTGCTAGCACCTCGTCGTACCAAGAGACCCAGTACTTC.

The table lists this clonotype with many counts. V gene TRBV6-5 combines with J gene TRBJ1-6, with D tentatively TRBD1 (5 bases). The CDR3 runs to 15 residues. Germline lookup yields CDR1 MNHEY and CDR2 SVGAGI. Deletions cut 4 bases from V and 9 bases from J, with 16 bases between. Here the CDR3 DNA reads TGTGCCAGCAGTTGGGGGTCCCTCGGAGGTTCACCCCTCCACTTT. It is translated as CASSWGSLGGSPLHF.